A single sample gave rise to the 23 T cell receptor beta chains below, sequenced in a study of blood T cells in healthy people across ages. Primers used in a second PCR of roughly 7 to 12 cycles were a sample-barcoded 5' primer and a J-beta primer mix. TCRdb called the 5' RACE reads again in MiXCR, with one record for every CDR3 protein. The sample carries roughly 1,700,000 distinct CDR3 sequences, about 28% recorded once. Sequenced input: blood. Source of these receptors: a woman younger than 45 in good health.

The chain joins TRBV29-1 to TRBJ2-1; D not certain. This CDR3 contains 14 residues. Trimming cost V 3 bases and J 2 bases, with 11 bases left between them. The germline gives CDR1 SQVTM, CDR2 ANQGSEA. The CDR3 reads CSVEAQSTYNEQFF. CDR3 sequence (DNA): TGCAGCGTTGAGGCCCAATCCACCTACAATGAGCAGTTCTTC.

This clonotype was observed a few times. The CDR3 loop is CASSFGQGKPQHF. As DNA, the CDR3 is TGCGCCAGCAGCTTCGGGCAGGGGAAGCCCCAGCATTTT. The chain uses TRBV5-1 and TRBJ1-5, with D possibly matching TRBD1 (6 bases). Germline V gene data show CDR1 as SGHRS and CDR2 as YFSETQ. The CDR3 consists of 13 residues. V was clipped by 2 bases and J by 8 bases, with 11 bases between them.

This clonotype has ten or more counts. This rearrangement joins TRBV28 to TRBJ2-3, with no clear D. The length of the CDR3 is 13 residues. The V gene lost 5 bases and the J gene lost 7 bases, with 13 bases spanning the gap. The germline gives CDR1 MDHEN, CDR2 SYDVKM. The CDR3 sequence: CASSRGGMNTQYF. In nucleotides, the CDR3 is TGTGCCAGCAGTCGAGGTGGGATGAATACGCAGTATTTT.

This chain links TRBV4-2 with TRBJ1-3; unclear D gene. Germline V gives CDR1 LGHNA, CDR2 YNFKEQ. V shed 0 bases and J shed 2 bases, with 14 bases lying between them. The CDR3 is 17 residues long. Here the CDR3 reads CASSQDWGRPAGNTIYF. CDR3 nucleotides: TGTGCCAGCAGCCAAGATTGGGGTCGTCCGGCTGGAAACACCATATATTTT.

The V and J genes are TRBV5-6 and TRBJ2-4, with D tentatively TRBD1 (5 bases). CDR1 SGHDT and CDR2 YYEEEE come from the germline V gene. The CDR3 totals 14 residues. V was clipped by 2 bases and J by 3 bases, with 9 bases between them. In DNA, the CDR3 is TGTGCCAGCAGCTTAGGGGCAGGCAAAAACATTCAGTACTTC. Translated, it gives CASSLGAGKNIQYF.

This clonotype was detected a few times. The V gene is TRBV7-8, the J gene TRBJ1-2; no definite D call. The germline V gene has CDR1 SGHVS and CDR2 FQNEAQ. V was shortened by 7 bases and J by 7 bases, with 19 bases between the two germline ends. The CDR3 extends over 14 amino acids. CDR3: CASTPDGYGRGYTF. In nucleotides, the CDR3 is TGTGCCAGCACCCCGGACGGTTATGGTCGTGGCTACACCTTC.

CDR3 residues: CSVGGGILAKNIQYF. In DNA, the CDR3 is TGCAGCGTTGGAGGGGGCATTCTAGCCAAAAACATTCAGTACTTC. The chain links TRBV29-1 to TRBJ2-4, with 7 positions matching TRBD1. From germline, CDR1 is SQVTM and CDR2 ANQGSEA. This CDR3 is built from 15 residues. The V gene end was trimmed by 4 bases and the J gene end by 0 bases; junction bases not matched to a gene: 6.

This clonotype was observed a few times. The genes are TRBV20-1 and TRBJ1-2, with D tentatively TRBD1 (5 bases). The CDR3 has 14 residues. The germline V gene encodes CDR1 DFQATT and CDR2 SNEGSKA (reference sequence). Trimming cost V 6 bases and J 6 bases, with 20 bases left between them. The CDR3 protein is CSAASDIALDGYTF. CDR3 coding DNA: TGCAGTGCCGCCTCGGACATTGCATTGGATGGCTACACCTTC.

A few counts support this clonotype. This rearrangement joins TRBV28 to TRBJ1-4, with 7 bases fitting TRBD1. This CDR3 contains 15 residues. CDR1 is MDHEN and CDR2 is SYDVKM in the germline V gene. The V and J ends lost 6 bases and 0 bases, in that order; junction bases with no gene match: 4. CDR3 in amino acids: CASSQGVATNEKLFF. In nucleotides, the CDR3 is TGTGCCAGCAGCCAGGGGGTGGCAACTAATGAAAAACTGTTTTTT.

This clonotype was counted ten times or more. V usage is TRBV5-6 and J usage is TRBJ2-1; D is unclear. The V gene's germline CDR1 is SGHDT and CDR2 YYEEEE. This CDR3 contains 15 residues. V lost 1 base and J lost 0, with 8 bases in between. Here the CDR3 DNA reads TGTGCCAGCAGCTTGCGGGTGCCCTCCTACAATGAGCAGTTCTTC. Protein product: CASSLRVPSYNEQFF.

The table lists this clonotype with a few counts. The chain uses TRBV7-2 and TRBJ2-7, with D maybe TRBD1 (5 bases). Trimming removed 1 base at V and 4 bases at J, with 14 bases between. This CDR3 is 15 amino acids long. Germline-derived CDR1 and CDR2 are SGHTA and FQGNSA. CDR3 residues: CASSLVAGSLYEQYF. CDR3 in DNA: TGTGCCAGCAGCTTAGTAGCAGGGTCTCTGTACGAGCAGTACTTC. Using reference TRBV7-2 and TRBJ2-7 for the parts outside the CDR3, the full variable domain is GAGVSQSPSNKVTEKGKDVELRCDPISGHTALYWYRQSLGQGLEFLIYFQGNSAPDKSGLPSDRFSAERTGGSVSTLTIQRTQQEDSAVYLCASSLVAGSLYEQYFGPGTRLTVT.

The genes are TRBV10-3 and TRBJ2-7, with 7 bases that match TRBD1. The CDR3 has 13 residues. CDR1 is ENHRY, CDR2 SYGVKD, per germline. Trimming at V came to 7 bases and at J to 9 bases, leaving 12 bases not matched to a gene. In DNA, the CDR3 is TGTGCCATCAACGAACAGGGGAGAAACGGGCAGTACTTC. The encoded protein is CAINEQGRNGQYF.

The CDR3 loop reads CASSTLGGTYEQYF. CDR3 nucleotide sequence: TGTGCCAGCAGCACCCTCGGGGGTACCTACGAGCAGTACTTC. The rearrangement uses TRBV6-5 and TRBJ2-7, with D possibly being TRBD2 (6 bases). CDR3 length equals 14 residues. Germline V gene lookup returns CDR1 MNHEY and CDR2 SVGAGI. Deletions cut 6 bases from V and 2 bases from J, with 14 bases between.

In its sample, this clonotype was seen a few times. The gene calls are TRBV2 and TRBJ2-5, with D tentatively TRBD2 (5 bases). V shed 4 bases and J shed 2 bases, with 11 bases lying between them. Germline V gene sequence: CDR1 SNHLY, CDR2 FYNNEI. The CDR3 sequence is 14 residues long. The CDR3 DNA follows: TGTGCCAGCAGTGCACCGGGGTTTCAAGAGACCCAGTACTTC. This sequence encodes CASSAPGFQETQYF.

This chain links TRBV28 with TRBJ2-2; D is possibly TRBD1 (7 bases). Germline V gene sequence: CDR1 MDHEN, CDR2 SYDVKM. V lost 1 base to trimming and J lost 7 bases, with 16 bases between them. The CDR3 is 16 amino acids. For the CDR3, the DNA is TGTGCCAGCAGTTTATTTCGGGCAGGGGGGAGCGGGGAGCTGTTTTTT. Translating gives CASSLFRAGGSGELFF.

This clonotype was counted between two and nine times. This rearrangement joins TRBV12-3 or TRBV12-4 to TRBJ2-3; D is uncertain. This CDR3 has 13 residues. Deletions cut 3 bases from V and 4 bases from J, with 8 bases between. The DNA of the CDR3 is TGTGCCAGCAGTTTTACGTTGGCAGATACGCAGTATTTT. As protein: CASSFTLADTQYF.

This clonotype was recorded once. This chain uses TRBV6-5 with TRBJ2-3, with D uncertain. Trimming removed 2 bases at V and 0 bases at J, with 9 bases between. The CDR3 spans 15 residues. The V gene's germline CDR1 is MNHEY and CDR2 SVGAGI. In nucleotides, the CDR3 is TGTGCCAGCAGTTACGACGGACGAAGCACAGATACGCAGTATTTT. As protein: CASSYDGRSTDTQYF.

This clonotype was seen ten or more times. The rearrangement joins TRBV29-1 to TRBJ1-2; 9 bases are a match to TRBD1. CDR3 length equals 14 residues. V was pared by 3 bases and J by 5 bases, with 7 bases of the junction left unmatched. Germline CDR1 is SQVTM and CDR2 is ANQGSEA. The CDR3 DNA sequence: TGCAGCGTTGACCGGATGACAGGGGGATATGGCTACACCTTC. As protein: CSVDRMTGGYGYTF. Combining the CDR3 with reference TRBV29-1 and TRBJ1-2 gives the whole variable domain SAVISQKPSRDICQRGTSLTIQCQVDSQVTMMFWYRQQPGQSLTLIATANQGSEATYESGFVIDKFPISRPNLTFSTLTVSNMSPEDSSIYLCSVDRMTGGYGYTFGSGTRLTVV.

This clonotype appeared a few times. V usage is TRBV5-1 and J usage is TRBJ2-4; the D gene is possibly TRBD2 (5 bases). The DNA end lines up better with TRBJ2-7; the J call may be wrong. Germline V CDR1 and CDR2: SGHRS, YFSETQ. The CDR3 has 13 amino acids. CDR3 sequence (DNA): TGCGCCAGCAGCTGGCGGGTTGCCAACGAGCAGTACTTC. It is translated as CASSWRVANEQYF.

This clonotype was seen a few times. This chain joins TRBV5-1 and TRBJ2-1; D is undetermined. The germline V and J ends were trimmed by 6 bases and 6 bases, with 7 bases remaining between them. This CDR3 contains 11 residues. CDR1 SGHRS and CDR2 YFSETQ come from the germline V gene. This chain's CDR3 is CASMMSNEQFF. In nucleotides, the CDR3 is TGCGCCAGCATGATGAGCAATGAGCAGTTCTTC.

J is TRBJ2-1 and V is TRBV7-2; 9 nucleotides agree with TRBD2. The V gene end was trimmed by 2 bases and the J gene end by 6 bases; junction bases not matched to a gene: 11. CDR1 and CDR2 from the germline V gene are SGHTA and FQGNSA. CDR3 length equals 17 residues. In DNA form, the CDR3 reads TGTGCCAGCAGCTTAAGGAGGAGGACTAGCGACCGCAATGAGCAGTTCTTC. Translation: CASSLRRRTSDRNEQFF.

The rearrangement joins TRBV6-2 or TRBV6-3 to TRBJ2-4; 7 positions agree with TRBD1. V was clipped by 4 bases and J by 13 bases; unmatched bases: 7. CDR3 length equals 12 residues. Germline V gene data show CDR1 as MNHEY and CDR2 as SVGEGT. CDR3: CASSSQGNKQYF. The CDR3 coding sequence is TGTGCCAGCAGTTCACAGGGGAACAAGCAGTACTTC.

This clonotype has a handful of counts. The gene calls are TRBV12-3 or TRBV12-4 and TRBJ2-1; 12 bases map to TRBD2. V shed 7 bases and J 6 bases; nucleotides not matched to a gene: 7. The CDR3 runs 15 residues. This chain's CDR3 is CASTRGLAGSNEQFF. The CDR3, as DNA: TGTGCCAGCACCCGCGGACTAGCGGGGAGCAATGAGCAGTTCTTC.